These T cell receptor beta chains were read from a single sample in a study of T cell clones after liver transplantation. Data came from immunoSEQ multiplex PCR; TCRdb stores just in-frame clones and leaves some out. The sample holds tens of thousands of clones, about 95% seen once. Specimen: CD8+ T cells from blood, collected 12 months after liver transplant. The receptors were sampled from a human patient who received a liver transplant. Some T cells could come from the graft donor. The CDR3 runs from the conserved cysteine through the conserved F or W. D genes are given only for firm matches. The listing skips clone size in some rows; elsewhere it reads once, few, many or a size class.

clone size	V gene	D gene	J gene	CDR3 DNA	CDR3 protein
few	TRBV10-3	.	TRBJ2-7	TGTGCCATCATGGGAAGCGGGTATAGCTCCTACGAGCAGTACTTC	CAIMGSGYSSYEQYF
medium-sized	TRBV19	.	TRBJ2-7	TGTGCCAGTAGTACCCCCAGGGACTCCTACGAGCAGTACTTC	CASSTPRDSYEQYF
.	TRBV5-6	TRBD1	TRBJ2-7	TGTGCCAGCAGCTCCGCCCGGGACAGCTTTGTTGAGCAGTACTTC	CASSSARDSFVEQYF
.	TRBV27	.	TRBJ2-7	TGTGCCAGCAGTTTGATAGACAAACGGGACGAGCAGTACTTC	CASSLIDKRDEQYF
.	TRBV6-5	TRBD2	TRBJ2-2	TGTGCCAGCAGCTTAGCGGGCGGCACCGGGGAGCTGTTTTTT	CASSLAGGTGELFF
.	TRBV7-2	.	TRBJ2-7	TGTGCCAGCAGCGATAACACGGGCTTTTCCTACGAGCAGTACTTC	CASSDNTGFSYEQYF
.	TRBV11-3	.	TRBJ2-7	TGTGCCAGCAGCTCTCCGACAAATTCCTACGAGCAGTACTTC	CASSSPTNSYEQYF
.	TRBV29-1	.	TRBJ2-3	TGCAGCGTCCCGGGACACTCTAGCACAGATACGCAGTATTTT	CSVPGHSSTDTQYF
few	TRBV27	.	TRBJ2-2	TGTGCCAGCAGTTTATTAGGTCGTCTGGGGGAGCTGTTTTTT	CASSLLGRLGELFF
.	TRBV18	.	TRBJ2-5	TGTGCCAGCTCACCACCGCGGGAGACCCAGTACTTC	CASSPPRETQYF
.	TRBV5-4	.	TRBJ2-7	TGTGCCAGCAGCTATGGGTCCACCTACGAGCAGTACTTC	CASSYGSTYEQYF
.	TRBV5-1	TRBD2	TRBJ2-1	TGCGCCAGCAGCTCGCACGGACTAGCGGGAGGCAATGAGCAGTTCTTC	CASSSHGLAGGNEQFF
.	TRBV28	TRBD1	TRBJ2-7	TGTGCCAGCGGCACGACAGGGGGCGAGTACGAGCAGTACTTC	CASGTTGGEYEQYF
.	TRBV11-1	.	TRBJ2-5	TGTGCCAGCAGCTTGACCGGGAGCCAAGAGACCCAGTACTTC	CASSLTGSQETQYF
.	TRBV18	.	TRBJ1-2	TGTGCCAGCTCCCCACAGGCAACTAAAGGGGACTATGGCTACACCTTC	CASSPQATKGDYGYTF